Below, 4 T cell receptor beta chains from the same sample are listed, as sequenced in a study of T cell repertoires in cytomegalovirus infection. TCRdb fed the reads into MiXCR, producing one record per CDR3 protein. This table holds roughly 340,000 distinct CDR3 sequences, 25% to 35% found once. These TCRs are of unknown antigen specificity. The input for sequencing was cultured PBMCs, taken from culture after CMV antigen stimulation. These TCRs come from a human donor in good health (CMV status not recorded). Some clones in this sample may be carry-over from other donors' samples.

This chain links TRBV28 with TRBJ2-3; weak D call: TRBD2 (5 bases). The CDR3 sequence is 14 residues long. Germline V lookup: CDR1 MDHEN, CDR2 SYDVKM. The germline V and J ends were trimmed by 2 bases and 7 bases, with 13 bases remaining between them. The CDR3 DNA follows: TGTGCCAGCAGTTTAGCACTAGTGGGGAATACGCAGTATTTT. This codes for CASSLALVGNTQYF.

CDR3 bases: TGTGCCAGTAGTACCGGCGATAGAGATACGCAGTATTTT. This sequence encodes CASSTGDRDTQYF. The V call is TRBV19, the J call TRBJ2-3, with D unresolved. Between the trimmed V and J ends, which lost 4 bases and 5 bases, there was a span of 10 bases. Germline V gene data show CDR1 as LNHDA and CDR2 as SQIVND (reference sequence). This CDR3 is built from 13 residues.

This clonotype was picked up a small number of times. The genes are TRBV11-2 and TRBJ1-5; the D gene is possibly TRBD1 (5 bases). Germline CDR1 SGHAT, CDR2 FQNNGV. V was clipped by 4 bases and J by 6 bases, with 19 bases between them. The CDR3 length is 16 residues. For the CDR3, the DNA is TGTGCCAGCAGCTCCTCGGGCCCCGGGGGGGGTCAGCCCCAGCATTTT. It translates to CASSSSGPGGGQPQHF.

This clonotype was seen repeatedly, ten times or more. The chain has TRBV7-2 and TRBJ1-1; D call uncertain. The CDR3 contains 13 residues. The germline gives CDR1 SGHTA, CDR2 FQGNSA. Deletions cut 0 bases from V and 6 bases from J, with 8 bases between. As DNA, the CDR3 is TGTGCCAGCAGCTTAGCCAGGATCGCTGAAGCTTTCTTT. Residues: CASSLARIAEAFF. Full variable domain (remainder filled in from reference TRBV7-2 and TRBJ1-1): GAGVSQSPSNKVTEKGKDVELRCDPISGHTALYWYRQSLGQGLEFLIYFQGNSAPDKSGLPSDRFSAERTGGSVSTLTIQRTQQEDSAVYLCASSLARIAEAFFGQGTRLTVV.